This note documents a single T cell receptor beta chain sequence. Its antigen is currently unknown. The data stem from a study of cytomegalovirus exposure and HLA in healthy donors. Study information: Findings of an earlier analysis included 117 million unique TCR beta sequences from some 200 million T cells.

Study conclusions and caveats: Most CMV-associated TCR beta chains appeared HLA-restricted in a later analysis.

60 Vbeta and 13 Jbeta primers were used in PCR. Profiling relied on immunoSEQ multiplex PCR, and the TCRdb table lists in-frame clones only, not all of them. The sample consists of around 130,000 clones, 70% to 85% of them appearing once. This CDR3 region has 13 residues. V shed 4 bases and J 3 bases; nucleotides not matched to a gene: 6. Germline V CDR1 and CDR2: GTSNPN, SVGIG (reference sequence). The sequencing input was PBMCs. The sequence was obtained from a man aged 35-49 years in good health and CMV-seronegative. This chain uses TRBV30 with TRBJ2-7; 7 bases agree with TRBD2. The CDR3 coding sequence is TGTGCCTGGACTTTCGGCGGGAGCTACGAGCAGTACTTC. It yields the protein CAWTFGGSYEQYF. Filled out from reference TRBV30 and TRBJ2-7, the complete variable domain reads SQTIHQWPATLVQPVGSPLSLECTVEGTSNPNLYWYRQAAGRGLQLLFYSVGIGQISSEVPQNLSASRPQDRQFILSSKKLLLSDSGFYLCAWTFGGSYEQYFGPGTRLTVT.